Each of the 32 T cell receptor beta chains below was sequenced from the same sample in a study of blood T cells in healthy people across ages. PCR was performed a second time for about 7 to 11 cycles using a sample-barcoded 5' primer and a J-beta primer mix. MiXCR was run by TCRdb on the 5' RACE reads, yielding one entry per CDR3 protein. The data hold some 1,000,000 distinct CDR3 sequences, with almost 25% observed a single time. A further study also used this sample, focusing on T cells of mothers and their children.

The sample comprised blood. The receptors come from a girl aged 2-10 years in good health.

CDR3 amino acids: CASSHPGTGELFF. The DNA for the CDR3 is TGTGCCAGCAGTCACCCAGGGACCGGGGAGCTGTTTTTT. The genes are TRBV6-5 and TRBJ2-2; possible D gene TRBD1, 5 bases. The CDR3 is made up of 13 amino acids. Trimming left V 5 bases short and J 5 bases short, with 9 bases between. Germline CDR1 is MNHEY and CDR2 is SVGAGI.

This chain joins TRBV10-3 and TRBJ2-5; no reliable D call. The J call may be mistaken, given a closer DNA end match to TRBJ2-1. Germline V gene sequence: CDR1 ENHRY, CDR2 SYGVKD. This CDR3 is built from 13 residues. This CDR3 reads CAISALTVNEQFF. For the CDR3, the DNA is TGTGCCATCAGCGCCCTTACAGTGAATGAGCAGTTCTTC.

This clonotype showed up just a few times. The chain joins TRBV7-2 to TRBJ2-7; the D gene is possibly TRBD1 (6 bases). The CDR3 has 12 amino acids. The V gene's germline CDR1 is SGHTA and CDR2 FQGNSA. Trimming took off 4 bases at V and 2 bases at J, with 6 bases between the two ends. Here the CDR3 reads CASSWDTYEQYF. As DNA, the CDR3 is TGTGCCAGCAGCTGGGACACCTACGAGCAGTACTTC. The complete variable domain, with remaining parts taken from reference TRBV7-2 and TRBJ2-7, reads GAGVSQSPSNKVTEKGKDVELRCDPISGHTALYWYRQSLGQGLEFLIYFQGNSAPDKSGLPSDRFSAERTGGSVSTLTIQRTQQEDSAVYLCASSWDTYEQYFGPGTRLTVT.

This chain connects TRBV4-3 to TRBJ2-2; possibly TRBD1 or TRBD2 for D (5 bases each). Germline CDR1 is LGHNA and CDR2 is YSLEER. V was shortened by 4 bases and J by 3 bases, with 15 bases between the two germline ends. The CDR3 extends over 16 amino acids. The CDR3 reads CASSPRPGPHTGELFF. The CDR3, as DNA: TGCGCCAGCAGCCCTCGTCCGGGGCCCCACACCGGGGAGCTGTTTTTT.

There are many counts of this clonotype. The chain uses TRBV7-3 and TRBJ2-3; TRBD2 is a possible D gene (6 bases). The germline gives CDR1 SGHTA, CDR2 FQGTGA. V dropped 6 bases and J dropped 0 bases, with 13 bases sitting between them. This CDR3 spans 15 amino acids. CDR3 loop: CASSYSGASTDTQYF. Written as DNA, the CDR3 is TGTGCCAGCAGTTATAGCGGAGCTAGCACAGATACGCAGTATTTT.

The CDR3 DNA is TGTGCCAGCAGCGCGGGACTAGCGGGCCTCCTCCAAGAGACCCAGTACTTC. It is translated as CASSAGLAGLLQETQYF. The J gene is TRBJ2-5, the V gene TRBV9; 12 positions agree with TRBD2. V shed 3 bases, J shed 1 base, and the junction held 7 bases outside the gene matches. CDR3 size: 17 residues. Per the germline V gene, CDR1 is SGDLS and CDR2 is YYNGEE.

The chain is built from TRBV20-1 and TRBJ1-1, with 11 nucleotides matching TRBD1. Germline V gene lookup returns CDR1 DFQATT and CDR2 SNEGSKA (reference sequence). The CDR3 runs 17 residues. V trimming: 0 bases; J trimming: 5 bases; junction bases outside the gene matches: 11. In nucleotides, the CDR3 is TGCAGTGCTAGAGATTTTCGGACAGGGGGCATGGGGACTGAAGCTTTCTTT. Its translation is CSARDFRTGGMGTEAFF.

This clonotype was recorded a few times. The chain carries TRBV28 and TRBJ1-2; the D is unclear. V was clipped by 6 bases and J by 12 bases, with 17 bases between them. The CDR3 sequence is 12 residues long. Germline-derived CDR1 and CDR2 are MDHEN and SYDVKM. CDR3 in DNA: TGTGCCAGCAGCACTGCCGGGGATTTCCACACCTTC. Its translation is CASSTAGDFHTF.

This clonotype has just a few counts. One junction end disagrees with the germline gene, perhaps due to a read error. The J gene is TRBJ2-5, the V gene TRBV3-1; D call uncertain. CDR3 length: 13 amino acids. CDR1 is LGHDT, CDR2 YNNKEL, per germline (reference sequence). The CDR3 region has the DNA TGTGTCAGCAGCCAAGAAGTTCAAGAGACCCAGTACTTC. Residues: CVSSQEVQETQYF.

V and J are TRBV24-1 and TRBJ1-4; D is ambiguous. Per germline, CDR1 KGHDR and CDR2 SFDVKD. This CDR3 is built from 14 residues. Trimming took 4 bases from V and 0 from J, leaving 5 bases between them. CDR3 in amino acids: CATSDSPTNEKLFF. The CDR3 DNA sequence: TGTGCCACCAGTGACAGCCCAACTAATGAAAAACTGTTTTTT.

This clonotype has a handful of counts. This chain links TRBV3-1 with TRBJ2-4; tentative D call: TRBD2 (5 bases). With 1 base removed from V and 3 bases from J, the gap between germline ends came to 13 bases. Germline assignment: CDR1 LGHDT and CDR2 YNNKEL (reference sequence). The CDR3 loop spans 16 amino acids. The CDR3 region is CASSQGIRAGKNIQYF. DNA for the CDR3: TGTGCCAGCAGCCAAGGAATACGGGCGGGCAAAAACATTCAGTACTTC.

The CDR3 protein is CSAPSGGFSNQPQHF. Written as DNA, the CDR3 is TGCAGTGCTCCCTCAGGGGGCTTTAGCAATCAGCCCCAGCATTTT. The genes are TRBV20-1 and TRBJ1-5; 8 nucleotides agree with TRBD1. V lost 5 bases and J lost 0; bases outside the gene matches: 6. The CDR3 length is 15 residues. From germline, CDR1 is DFQATT and CDR2 SNEGSKA (reference sequence).

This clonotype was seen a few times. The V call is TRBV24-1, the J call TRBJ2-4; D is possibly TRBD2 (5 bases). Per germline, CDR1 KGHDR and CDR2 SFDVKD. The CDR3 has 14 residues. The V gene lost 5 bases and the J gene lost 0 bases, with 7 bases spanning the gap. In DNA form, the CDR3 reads TGTGCCACCAGTGGAGGGAAAGCCAAAAACATTCAGTACTTC. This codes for CATSGGKAKNIQYF.

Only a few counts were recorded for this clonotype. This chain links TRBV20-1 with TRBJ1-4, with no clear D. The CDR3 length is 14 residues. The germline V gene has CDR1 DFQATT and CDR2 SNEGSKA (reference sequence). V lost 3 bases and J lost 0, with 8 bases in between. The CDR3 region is CSARIGATNEKLFF. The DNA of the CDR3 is TGCAGTGCTAGGATCGGGGCAACTAATGAAAAACTGTTTTTT.

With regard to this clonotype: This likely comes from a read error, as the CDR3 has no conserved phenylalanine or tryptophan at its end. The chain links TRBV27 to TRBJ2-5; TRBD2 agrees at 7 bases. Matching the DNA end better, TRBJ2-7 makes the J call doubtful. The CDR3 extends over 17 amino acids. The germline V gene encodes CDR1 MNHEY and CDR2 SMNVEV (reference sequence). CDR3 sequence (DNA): TGTGCCAGCAGTTTAAGGGGAGGGCAGGGCCCATACTACGAGCAGTACCTC. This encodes CASSLRGGQGPYYEQYL.

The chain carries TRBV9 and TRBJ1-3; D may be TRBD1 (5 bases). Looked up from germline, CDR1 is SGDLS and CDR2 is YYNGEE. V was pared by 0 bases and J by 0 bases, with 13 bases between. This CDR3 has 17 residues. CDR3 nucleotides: TGTGCCAGCAGCGTAGATCTAGGGACCAGCTCTGGAAACACCATATATTTT. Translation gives CASSVDLGTSSGNTIYF.

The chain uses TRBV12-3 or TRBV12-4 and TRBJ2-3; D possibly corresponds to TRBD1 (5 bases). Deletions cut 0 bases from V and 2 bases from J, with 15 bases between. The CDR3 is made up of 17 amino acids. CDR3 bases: TGTGCCAGCAGTTTAGCGGTCAGGGCCTGGTCCACAGATACGCAGTATTTT. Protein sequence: CASSLAVRAWSTDTQYF.

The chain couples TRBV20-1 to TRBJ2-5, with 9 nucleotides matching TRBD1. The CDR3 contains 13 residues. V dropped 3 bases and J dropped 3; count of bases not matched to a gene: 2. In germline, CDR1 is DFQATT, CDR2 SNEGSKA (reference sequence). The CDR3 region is CSASTGGEETQYF. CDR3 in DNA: TGCAGTGCTAGCACAGGGGGCGAAGAGACCCAGTACTTC.

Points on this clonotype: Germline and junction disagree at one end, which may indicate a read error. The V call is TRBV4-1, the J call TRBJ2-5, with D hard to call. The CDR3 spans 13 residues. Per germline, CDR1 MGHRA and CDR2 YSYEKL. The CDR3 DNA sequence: TGCGCCAGCAGCCAAGCAAACCAAGACACCCAGTACTTC. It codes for CASSQANQDTQYF.

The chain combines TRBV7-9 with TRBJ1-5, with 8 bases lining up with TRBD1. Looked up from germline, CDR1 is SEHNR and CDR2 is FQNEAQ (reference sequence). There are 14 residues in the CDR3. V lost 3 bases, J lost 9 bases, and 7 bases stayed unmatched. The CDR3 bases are TGTGCCAGCAGCTTGGACAGGGTGGGTGGGCCCCAGCATTTT. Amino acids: CASSLDRVGGPQHF. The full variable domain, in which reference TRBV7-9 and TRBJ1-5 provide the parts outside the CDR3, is DTGVSQNPRHKITKRGQNVTFRCDPISEHNRLYWYRQTLGQGPEFLTYFQNEAQLEKSRLLSDRFSAERPKGSFSTLEIQRTEQGDSAMYLCASSLDRVGGPQHFGDGTRLSIL.

The CDR3 DNA reads as TGCGCCAGCAGCTTGGTCTCAGGAGTAGGGAACACCGGGGAGCTGTTTTTT. Translation: CASSLVSGVGNTGELFF. The genes are TRBV5-1 and TRBJ2-2; D gene uncertain. The CDR3 runs 17 residues. Germline assignment: CDR1 SGHRS and CDR2 YFSETQ. V was pared by 0 bases and J by 1 base, with 13 bases between.

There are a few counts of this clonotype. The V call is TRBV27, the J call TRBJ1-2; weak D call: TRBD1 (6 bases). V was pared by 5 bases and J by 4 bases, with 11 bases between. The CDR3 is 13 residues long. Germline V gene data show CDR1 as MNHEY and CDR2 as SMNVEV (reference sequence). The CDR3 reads CASSPGGLYGYTF. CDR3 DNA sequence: TGTGCCAGCAGTCCCGGGGGCCTCTATGGCTACACCTTC.

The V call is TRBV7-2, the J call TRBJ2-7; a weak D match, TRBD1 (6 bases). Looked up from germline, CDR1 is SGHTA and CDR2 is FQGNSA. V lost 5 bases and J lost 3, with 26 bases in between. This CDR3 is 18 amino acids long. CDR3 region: CASSLPAQWTVSLYEQYF. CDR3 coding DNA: TGTGCCAGCAGCCTACCAGCCCAATGGACAGTTAGTCTCTACGAGCAGTACTTC.

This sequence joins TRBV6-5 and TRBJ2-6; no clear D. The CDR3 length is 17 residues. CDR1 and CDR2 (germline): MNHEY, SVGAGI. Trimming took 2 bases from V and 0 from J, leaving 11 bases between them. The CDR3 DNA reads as TGTGCCAGCAGTTACGCTGCAGGCTTCTCTGGGGCCAACGTCCTGACTTTC. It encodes CASSYAAGFSGANVLTF.

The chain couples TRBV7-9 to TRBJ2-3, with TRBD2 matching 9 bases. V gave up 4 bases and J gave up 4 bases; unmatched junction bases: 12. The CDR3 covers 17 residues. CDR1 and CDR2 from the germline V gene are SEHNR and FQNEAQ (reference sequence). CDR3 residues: CASSYAGLALVPDTQYF. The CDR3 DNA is TGTGCCAGCAGCTACGCGGGACTAGCACTTGTCCCAGATACGCAGTATTTT. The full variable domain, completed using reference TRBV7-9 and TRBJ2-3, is DTGVSQNPRHKITKRGQNVTFRCDPISEHNRLYWYRQTLGQGPEFLTYFQNEAQLEKSRLLSDRFSAERPKGSFSTLEIQRTEQGDSAMYLCASSYAGLALVPDTQYFGPGTRLTVL.

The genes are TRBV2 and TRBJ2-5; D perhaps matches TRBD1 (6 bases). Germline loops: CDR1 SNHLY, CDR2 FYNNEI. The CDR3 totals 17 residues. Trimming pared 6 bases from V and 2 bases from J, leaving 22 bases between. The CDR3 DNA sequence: TGTGCCAGCAGCGACCCGATACTGCAGGGGCGGCAAGAGACCCAGTACTTC. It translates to CASSDPILQGRQETQYF.

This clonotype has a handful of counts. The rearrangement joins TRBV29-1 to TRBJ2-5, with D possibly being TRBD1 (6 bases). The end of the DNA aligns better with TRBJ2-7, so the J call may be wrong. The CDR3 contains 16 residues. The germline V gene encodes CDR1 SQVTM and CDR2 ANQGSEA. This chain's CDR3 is CSVERAGESSAYEQYF. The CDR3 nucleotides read TGCAGCGTTGAAAGGGCAGGGGAATCGTCCGCGTACGAGCAGTACTTC.

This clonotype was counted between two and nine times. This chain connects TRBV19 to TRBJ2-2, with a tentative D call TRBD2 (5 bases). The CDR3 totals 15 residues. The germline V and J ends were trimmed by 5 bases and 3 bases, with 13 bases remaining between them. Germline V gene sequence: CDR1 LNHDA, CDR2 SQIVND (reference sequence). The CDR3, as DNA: TGTGCCAGTAGTCCCCGGACGGAGGACACCGGGGAGCTGTTTTTT. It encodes CASSPRTEDTGELFF. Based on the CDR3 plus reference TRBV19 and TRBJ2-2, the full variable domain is DGGITQSPKYLFRKEGQNVTLSCEQNLNHDAMYWYRQDPGQGLRLIYYSQIVNDFQKGDIAEGYSVSREKKESFPLTVTSAQKNPTAFYLCASSPRTEDTGELFFGEGSRLTVL.

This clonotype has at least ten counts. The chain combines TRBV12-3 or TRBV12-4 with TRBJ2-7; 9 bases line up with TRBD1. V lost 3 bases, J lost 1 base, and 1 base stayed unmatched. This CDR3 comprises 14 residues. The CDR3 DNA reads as TGTGCCAGCAGTTTGGACAGGGGTTCCTACGAGCAGTACTTC. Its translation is CASSLDRGSYEQYF.

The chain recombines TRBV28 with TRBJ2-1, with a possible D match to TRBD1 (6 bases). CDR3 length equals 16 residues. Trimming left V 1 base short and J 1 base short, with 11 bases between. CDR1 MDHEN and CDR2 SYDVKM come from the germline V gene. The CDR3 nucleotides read TGTGCCAGCAGTTTATCGGGACACCCGTCCTACAATGAGCAGTTCTTC. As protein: CASSLSGHPSYNEQFF.

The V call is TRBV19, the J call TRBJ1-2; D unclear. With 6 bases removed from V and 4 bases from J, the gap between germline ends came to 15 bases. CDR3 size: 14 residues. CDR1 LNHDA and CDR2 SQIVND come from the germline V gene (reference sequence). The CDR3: CASSLQGSPYGYTF. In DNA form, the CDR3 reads TGTGCCAGTAGCCTACAAGGATCTCCCTATGGCTACACCTTC.

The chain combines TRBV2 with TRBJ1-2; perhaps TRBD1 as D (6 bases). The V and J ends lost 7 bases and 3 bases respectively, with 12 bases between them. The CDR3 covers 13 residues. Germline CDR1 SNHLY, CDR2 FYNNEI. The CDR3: CASTGGTDYGYTF. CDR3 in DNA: TGTGCCAGCACGGGGGGCACTGACTATGGCTACACCTTC.